This is a list of T cell receptor beta chains from one sample in a study of T cell repertoires in aging, cancer and after chemotherapy. TCRdb fed the multiplex PCR reads into MiXCR, producing one record per CDR3 protein. The sample yields about 4,900 distinct CDR3 sequences, 46% seen once. The sample comprised blood. All receptors come from a human donor in good health. The conserved cysteine and the conserved F or W are not part of the CDR3 here.

TRBV5-6	TRBJ2-1	ASSLVSGPYNEQF
TRBV6-1	TRBJ1-1	ASSYSERGTEAF
TRBV6-1	TRBJ1-5	ASSWTGGFNQPQH
TRBV6-6	TRBJ2-1	ASSLLPGAVIEQF
TRBV6-5	TRBJ2-1	ASSGLGEGLYNEQF
TRBV5-1	TRBJ1-1	ASSFLGMNTEAF
TRBV6-2/TRBV6-3	TRBJ1-2	ASSYPDTIYT
TRBV20-1	TRBJ2-1	SAQPSGRALLNEQF
TRBV19	TRBJ2-3	ASSIWGITDTQY
TRBV6-5	TRBJ2-1	AAISSYNEQF
TRBV27	TRBJ1-4	ASSPLGSKLF
TRBV5-6	TRBJ2-5	ASSGWGGFRQVQETQY
TRBV6-4	TRBJ2-1	ASSDSSGGANEQF